Listed below are T cell receptor beta chains from one sample, sequenced in a study of T-cell memory formation after mild COVID-19. TCRdb redid the calling of the 5' RACE reads with MiXCR, one entry per CDR3 protein. The sample lists 220,000 or so distinct CDR3 sequences, approximately 10% occurring once. Sequencing used PBMCs or a T cell subset sorted from them (not recorded which). These receptors were taken from a man younger than 30 who had mild COVID-19 (a few samples of this study predate the infection). Cell type and time point are not known. Both conserved end residues are part of each CDR3. D genes are given only for firm matches. A clone size is listed for some rows: how often the clone was seen (once, few, many), or a class if it is expanded.

TRBV12-3/TRBV12-4	-	TRBJ2-6	few	TGTGCCAGCACCGTAGGGGCGCGGGGGGCCAACGTCCTGACTTTC	CASTVGARGANVLTF
TRBV2	TRBD1	TRBJ2-3	-	TGTGCCAGCATCGGCGTCGGGACAGACAGCACAGATACGCAGTATTTT	CASIGVGTDSTDTQYF
TRBV7-9	-	TRBJ1-1	few	TGTGCCAGCAGCTTATATCCGCAGGGGCGCGCCGGGGAAGCTTTCTTT	CASSLYPQGRAGEAFF
TRBV4-2	TRBD2	TRBJ2-1	few	TGTGCCAGCAGCCAAGTTCGGGCGGGGGGGCTTAGTGGCGATGAGCAGTTCTTC	CASSQVRAGGLSGDEQFF
TRBV12-3/TRBV12-4	-	TRBJ2-5	many	TGTGCCAGCAGTTTCGGTTTGCAGGGCAGAGAGACCCAGTACTTC	CASSFGLQGRETQYF
TRBV5-1	-	TRBJ2-5	many	TGCGCCAGCAGCCTTGATGGGGGCCTGGAGACCCAGTACTTC	CASSLDGGLETQYF
TRBV5-6	TRBD1	TRBJ2-7	few	TGTGCCAGCAGGGGCCGCATCCGGGACAGAGAAAGCTCCTACGAGCAGTACTTC	CASRGRIRDRESSYEQYF
TRBV7-9	-	TRBJ2-3	-	TGTGCCAGCAGCTTATGGGGCAGTAGAAGCACAGATACGCAGTATTTT	CASSLWGSRSTDTQYF
TRBV5-4	-	TRBJ2-5	few	TGTGCCAGCAGCTTGCAGGAGCTAAGGGAGACCCAGTACTTC	CASSLQELRETQYF
TRBV6-6	-	TRBJ1-2	-	TGTGCCAGCACCCCATTGGGGGCTGGTGGCTACACCTTC	CASTPLGAGGYTF
TRBV6-6	TRBD2	TRBJ2-2	-	TGTGCCAGCAGAGGGAGCGGGGGGGCGGGAACCGGGGAGCTGTTTTTT	CASRGSGGAGTGELFF
TRBV5-1	TRBD1	TRBJ2-5	few	TGCGCCAGCAGCCCAGGGGGCGGCAGGGTCGCGGAGACCCAGTACTTC	CASSPGGGRVAETQYF
TRBV19	TRBD1	TRBJ1-5	few	TGTGCCAGTAGTGATCAAGGGGTACAGGGGCGTCAGCCCCAGCATTTT	CASSDQGVQGRQPQHF
TRBV6-5	-	TRBJ2-3	-	TGTGCCAGCAGTTACTCGACCGCGGGCGGAGATACGCAGTATTTT	CASSYSTAGGDTQYF
TRBV2	-	TRBJ1-2	-	TGTGCCAGCAGTTCAAATGCCGCAGGCTACGGCTACACCTTC	CASSSNAAGYGYTF
TRBV5-1	-	TRBJ2-5	few	TGCGCCAGCAGCTTCGGAGGGGGGAGCCAAGAGACCCAGTACTTC	CASSFGGGSQETQYF
TRBV7-2	TRBD1	TRBJ2-5	-	TGTGCCAGCAGGGACAGGGTCGGAGAGACCCAGTACTTC	CASRDRVGETQYF
TRBV12-3/TRBV12-4	TRBD1	TRBJ2-6	-	TGTGCCAGCAGCTATACAGGGGAAGGGGCCAACGTCCTGACTTTC	CASSYTGEGANVLTF
TRBV4-3	-	TRBJ2-2	-	TGCGCCAGCAGCCAACAGGGGTACCTCACCGGGGAGCTGTTTTTT	CASSQQGYLTGELFF
TRBV4-1	-	TRBJ1-5	few	TGCGCCAGCAGCCAAGGTCAGGATAATCAGCCCCAGCATTTT	CASSQGQDNQPQHF
TRBV10-3	TRBD1	TRBJ1-6	-	TGTGCCATCAGTGGATCGACAGGGTGGGGATCACCCCTCCACTTT	CAISGSTGWGSPLHF
TRBV28	TRBD1	TRBJ2-7	many	TGTGCCAGCACCACTCCGGGACAGGGTTTCTACGAGCAGTACTTC	CASTTPGQGFYEQYF
TRBV12-3/TRBV12-4	-	TRBJ1-5	-	TGTGCCAGCAGTATCCAGGGTGGCCAGCCCCAGCATTTT	CASSIQGGQPQHF
TRBV12-3/TRBV12-4	-	TRBJ1-5	few	TGTGCCAGCAGCCAGAACCATCAGCCCCAGCATTTT	CASSQNHQPQHF
TRBV5-8	-	TRBJ1-5	few	TGTGCCAGCAGCCGAACCTTCTTTCAGCCCCAGCATTTT	CASSRTFFQPQHF
TRBV7-2	-	TRBJ1-5	-	TGTGCCAGCGCCCAGTTTCCCAATCAGCCCCAGCATTTT	CASAQFPNQPQHF
TRBV6-1	-	TRBJ2-5	-	TGTGCCAGCAATAATAGGGGGTCCCCAGAGACCCAGTACTTC	CASNNRGSPETQYF
TRBV4-3	-	TRBJ1-1	few	TGCGCCAGCAGCCATGGGACACGAAACACTGAAGCTTTCTTT	CASSHGTRNTEAFF
TRBV6-5	-	TRBJ1-4	-	TGTGCCAGCAAGGAGGCCGATAATGAAAAACTGTTTTTT	CASKEADNEKLFF
TRBV7-2	-	TRBJ1-2	-	TGTGCCAGCAGCTTAGACCCGGGGACCTATGGCTACACCTTC	CASSLDPGTYGYTF
TRBV4-3	TRBD2	TRBJ2-1	-	TGCGCCAGCAGCCCCGGACTAGCGGGGGCATTTAAGCAGTTCTTC	CASSPGLAGAFKQFF
TRBV4-3	-	TRBJ2-2	few	TGCGCCAGCAGCCAGGCCCCAGGGGACACCGGGGAGCTGTTTTTT	CASSQAPGDTGELFF
TRBV7-2	-	TRBJ1-2	few	TGTGCCAGCAGCAAAAGGGAGGGGAACTATGGCTACACCTTC	CASSKREGNYGYTF
TRBV7-6	-	TRBJ2-2	many	TGTGCCAGCAGCGACGCACCGGTGAACACCGGGGAGCTGTTTTTT	CASSDAPVNTGELFF
TRBV5-1	-	TRBJ1-6	many	TGCGCCAGCAGCTTGGCCGTCGCAGGCGATGGTTCACCCCTCCACTTT	CASSLAVAGDGSPLHF